A single sample gave rise to the 3 T cell receptor beta chains below, sequenced in a study of CD8 T cells in ankylosing spondylitis. TCRdb passed the 5' RACE reads through MiXCR, listing each CDR3 protein once. The sample lists under 250,000 distinct CDR3 sequences; roughly 8% were seen once. Sequenced material: blood, either unsorted or a sorted T cell fraction (not recorded which). The receptors originated from a female donor with ankylosing spondylitis or in good health (not recorded which).

This clonotype has at least ten counts. The chain combines TRBV11-2 with TRBJ2-7, with 9 bases identical to TRBD2. Germline V gene lookup returns CDR1 SGHAT and CDR2 FQNNGV. CDR3 length equals 18 residues. V trimming: 2 bases; J trimming: 0 bases; junction bases outside the gene matches: 11. For the CDR3, the DNA is TGTGCCAGCAGCTTAAGGGCAGGGGGTAGCGGGAGCTCCTACGAGCAGTACTTC. It specifies CASSLRAGGSGSSYEQYF.

This clonotype has just a few counts. This sequence joins TRBV7-2 and TRBJ2-1, with 15 positions matching TRBD2. This CDR3 is built from 21 residues. V gave up 1 base and J gave up 10 bases; unmatched junction bases: 20. Germline lookup yields CDR1 SGHTA and CDR2 FQGNSA. CDR3 in DNA: TGTGCCAGCAGCTTAGGGCCCAACTCCGGGACTAGCGGGAGGCGGGTCGGGGAGCAGTTCTTC. This codes for CASSLGPNSGTSGRRVGEQFF.

This clonotype was recorded at least ten times. The rearrangement links TRBV18 to TRBJ1-4, with TRBD1 matching 7 bases. The junction had 2 bases not matched to a gene; V was cut back by 2 bases and J by 8 bases. CDR3 length: 13 amino acids. The germline gives CDR1 KGHSH, CDR2 LQKENI. CDR3 sequence (DNA): TGTGCCAGCTCACCAACAGGGGACGAAAAACTGTTTTTT. Its protein product is CASSPTGDEKLFF.